A selection of T cell receptor beta chains follows, all from one sample in a study of PD-1 blockade in classical Hodgkin lymphoma. Libraries were prepared by immunoSEQ multiplex PCR; TCRdb keeps only in-frame clonotypes and omits some of them. The sample lists tens of thousands of clones, 71% occurring once. Sequenced material: peripheral blood mononuclear cells (PBMCs), taken before the second cycle of nivolumab. The source is a human donor with classical Hodgkin lymphoma. The CDR3 runs from the conserved cysteine through the conserved F or W. D genes are given only for firm matches. Size is stated for part of the rows, as once, few or many counts, or as a class when the clone is expanded.

J: TRBJ2-7
size: -
D: -
V: TRBV29-1
length: 16
CDR3: CSVDRWEEGRSYEQYF
DNA: TGCAGCGTTGATCGCTGGGAAGAGGGGAGGTCCTACGAGCAGTACTTC

J: TRBJ1-1
size: -
D: -
V: TRBV10-3
length: 12
CDR3: CAISGGGLEAFF
DNA: TGTGCCATCAGTGGCGGGGGACTCGAAGCTTTCTTT

J: TRBJ1-1
size: -
D: -
V: TRBV2
length: 14
CDR3: CASALGQKNTEAFF
DNA: TGTGCCAGCGCCTTAGGACAGAAGAACACTGAAGCTTTCTTT

J: TRBJ2-2
size: -
D: -
V: TRBV6-1
length: 14
CDR3: CASSSGQNTGELFF
DNA: TGTGCCAGCAGTTCGGGACAGAACACCGGGGAGCTGTTTTTT

J: TRBJ2-3
size: -
D: TRBD2
V: TRBV11-2
length: 19
CDR3: CASSLDQPLWGGVTDTQYF
DNA: TGTGCCAGCAGCTTAGATCAACCCCTCTGGGGGGGGGTTACAGATACGCAGTATTTT

J: TRBJ1-1
size: -
D: -
V: TRBV19
length: 15
CDR3: CASATAISLNTEAFF
DNA: TGTGCCAGTGCAACAGCGATTTCCCTGAACACTGAAGCTTTCTTT

J: TRBJ1-1
size: -
D: TRBD1
V: TRBV19
length: 13
CDR3: CASSTYRGPEAFF
DNA: TGTGCCAGTAGTACCTACAGGGGTCCTGAAGCTTTCTTT

J: TRBJ1-6
size: -
D: -
V: TRBV2
length: 15
CDR3: CASTERARSNSPLHF
DNA: TGTGCCAGCACCGAACGGGCCAGGTCGAATTCACCCCTCCACTTT

J: TRBJ2-7
size: medium-sized
D: TRBD1
V: TRBV7-6
length: 16
CDR3: CASSLAAGTGGYEQYF
DNA: TGTGCCAGCAGCTTAGCCGCCGGGACAGGGGGCTACGAGCAGTACTTC

J: TRBJ1-5
size: few
D: TRBD1
V: TRBV5-6
length: 15
CDR3: CASSIGQGSNQPQHF
DNA: TGTGCCAGCAGCATAGGACAGGGCAGCAATCAGCCCCAGCATTTT

J: TRBJ1-1
size: once
D: -
V: TRBV5-1
length: 13
CDR3: CASSLGEGTEAFF
DNA: TGCGCCAGCAGCTTGGGGGAGGGGACTGAAGCTTTCTTT

J: TRBJ1-1
size: few
D: -
V: TRBV18
length: 13
CDR3: CASSPMGGTEAFF
DNA: TGTGCCAGCTCACCAATGGGGGGCACTGAAGCTTTCTTT

J: TRBJ2-5
size: -
D: -
V: TRBV10-3
length: 12
CDR3: CAISEAQETQYF
DNA: TGTGCCATCAGTGAGGCCCAAGAGACCCAGTACTTC

J: TRBJ2-1
size: -
D: TRBD1
V: TRBV5-8
length: 17
CDR3: CASSLNRGESTYNEQFF
DNA: TGTGCCAGCAGCTTGAACAGGGGAGAATCCACCTACAATGAGCAGTTCTTC

J: TRBJ2-5
size: -
D: -
V: TRBV5-1
length: 13
CDR3: CASSLSVLETQYF
DNA: TGCGCCAGCAGCTTGAGTGTCTTGGAGACCCAGTACTTC

J: TRBJ1-6
size: -
D: -
V: TRBV6-4
length: 13
CDR3: CASRPGGNSPLHF
DNA: TGTGCCAGCCGACCGGGGGGTAATTCACCCCTCCACTTT

J: TRBJ2-7
size: -
D: TRBD1
V: TRBV14
length: 14
CDR3: CASSQGTGVYEQYF
DNA: TGTGCCAGCAGCCAAGGGACAGGGGTTTACGAGCAGTACTTC

J: TRBJ2-1
size: -
D: TRBD1
V: TRBV5-6
length: 14
CDR3: CASGKQGISNEQFF
DNA: TGTGCCAGCGGTAAACAGGGGATAAGCAATGAGCAGTTCTTC

J: TRBJ2-2
size: -
D: -
V: TRBV7-3
length: 13
CDR3: CASSFIRAGELFF
DNA: TGTGCCAGCAGCTTTATCAGGGCCGGGGAGCTGTTTTTT

J: TRBJ2-5
size: once
D: TRBD2
V: TRBV6-1
length: 15
CDR3: CASMGTSGGAETQYF
DNA: TGTGCCAGCATGGGAACTAGCGGGGGGGCTGAGACCCAGTACTTC

J: TRBJ2-2
size: once
D: TRBD2
V: TRBV11-3
length: 16
CDR3: CASSSWTSGGRGELFF
DNA: TGTGCCAGCAGCTCTTGGACTAGCGGGGGGCGCGGGGAGCTGTTTTTT

J: TRBJ2-1
size: -
D: -
V: TRBV15
length: 15
CDR3: CATSRDPRVYNEQFF
DNA: TGTGCCACCAGCAGAGATCCGCGGGTCTACAATGAGCAGTTCTTC